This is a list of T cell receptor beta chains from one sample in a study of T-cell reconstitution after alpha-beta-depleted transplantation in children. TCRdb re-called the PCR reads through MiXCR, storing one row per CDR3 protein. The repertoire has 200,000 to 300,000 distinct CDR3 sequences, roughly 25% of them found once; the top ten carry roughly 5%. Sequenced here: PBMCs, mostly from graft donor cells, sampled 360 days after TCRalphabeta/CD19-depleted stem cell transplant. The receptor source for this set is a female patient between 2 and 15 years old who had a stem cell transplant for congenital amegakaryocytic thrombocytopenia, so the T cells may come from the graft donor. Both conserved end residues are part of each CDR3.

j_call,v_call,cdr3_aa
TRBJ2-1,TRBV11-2,CASSLMMGVNEQFF
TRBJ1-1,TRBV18,CASSPLTGGIIVNTEAFF
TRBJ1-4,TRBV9,CASSVASTPEKLFF
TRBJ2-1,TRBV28,CASSLTSASYNEQFF
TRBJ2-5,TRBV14,CASSSVRGLSGETQYF
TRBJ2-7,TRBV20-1,CSAGSWSVENEQYF
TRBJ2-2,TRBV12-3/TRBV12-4,CASSPDRNTGEPFF
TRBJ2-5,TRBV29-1,CSVNAWLGQGPFFQETQYF
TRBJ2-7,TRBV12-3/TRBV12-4,CASSPGGTGAYEQYF
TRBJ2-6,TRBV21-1,CASTPGSSRISGANVLTF
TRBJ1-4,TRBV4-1,CASSQVIGSFNEKLFF
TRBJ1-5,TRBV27,CASSLQLNQPQHF
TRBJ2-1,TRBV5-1,CASSEGGILYNEQFF
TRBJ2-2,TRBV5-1,CASSPGQPNTGELFF
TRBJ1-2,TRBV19,CASSSRRTANYGYTF
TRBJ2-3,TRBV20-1,CSARAAGEMADTQYF
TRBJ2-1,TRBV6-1,CASRSGTGVDNEQFF
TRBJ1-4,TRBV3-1,CASSQGGGTYRARDEKLFF
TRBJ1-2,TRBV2,CASTTETNYGYTF
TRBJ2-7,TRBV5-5,CASSSYQTSGGTYEQYF
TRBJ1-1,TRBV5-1,CASSPDRGRSSSEAFF
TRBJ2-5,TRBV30,CASDREQETQYF
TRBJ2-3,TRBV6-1,CASSRWTGLTDTQYF
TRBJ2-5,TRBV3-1,CASSPLLAGTSRAQYF
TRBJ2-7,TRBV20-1,CSANTGTIYEQYF
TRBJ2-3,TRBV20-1,CSARRSGSSGQAQYF
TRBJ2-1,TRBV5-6,CASSLGASDEQFF
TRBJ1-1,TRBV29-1,CSGTGFNTEAFF
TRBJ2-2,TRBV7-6,CASRGLVRAGELFF
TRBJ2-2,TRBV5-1,CASSGDGYTGELFF
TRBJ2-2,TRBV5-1,CASSLGGAPNTGELFF
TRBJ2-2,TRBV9,CASSVVPYSAGELFF
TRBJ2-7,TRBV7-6,CASSLRRGSAYEQYF
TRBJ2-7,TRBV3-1,CASSQGGRNEQYF
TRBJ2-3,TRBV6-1,CASSEAGYRGGASDTQYF
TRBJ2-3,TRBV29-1,CSVLFLLRGDTQYF
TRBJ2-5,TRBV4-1,CASSQMLLAGVEETQYF
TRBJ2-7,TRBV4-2,CASSLGQGESYEQYF
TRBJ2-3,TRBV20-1,CSARGSGTHPGMGTQYF
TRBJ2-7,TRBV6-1,CASSLGTSGPEQYF
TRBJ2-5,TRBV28,CASSFQPGQTQYF
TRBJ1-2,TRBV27,CASSFGRAGDGYTF
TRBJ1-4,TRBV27,CASSSNRDPGKLFF
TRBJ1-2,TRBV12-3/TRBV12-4,CASSFRAGGSRGYTF
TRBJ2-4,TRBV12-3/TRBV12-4,CASSLGLAGGNIQYF
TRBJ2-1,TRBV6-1,CASSLGQGKRSGQFF
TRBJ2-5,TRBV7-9,CASVRLETQYF
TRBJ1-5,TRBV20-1,CSAGDRDQPQHF